This T cell receptor beta chain was profiled in a study of cytomegalovirus exposure and HLA in healthy donors. Study-wide points: Among TCR beta chains, those listed as cytomegalovirus-associated numbered over 150. In the roughly 120 validation repertoires, about 94% of cluster scores exceeded 0, per a later analysis.

This CDR3 is built from 13 residues. The V gene end was trimmed by 1 base and the J gene end by 6 bases; junction bases not matched to a gene: 5. Looked up from germline, CDR1 is GTSNPN and CDR2 is SVGIG (reference sequence). Assay used: immunoSEQ multiplex PCR; TCRdb lists only in-frame clones, some missing. The sample holds 70,000 to 75,000 clones; about 94% are singletons and the top ten take roughly 1%. As regards this clone: The antigen remains unidentified.

The sample consisted of PBMCs. This TCR was recovered from a woman aged 18-29 years in good health and CMV-seronegative. The chain joins TRBV30 to TRBJ2-7; 8 positions match TRBD1. The chain's CDR3 is CAWSAVTGGEQYF. The CDR3 region has the DNA TGTGCCTGGAGTGCTGTAACAGGGGGCGAGCAGTACTTC.